One and the same sample provided the 21 T cell receptor beta chains below, sequenced in a study of blood T cells in healthy people across ages. It was with a sample-barcoded 5' primer and a J-beta primer mix that a second PCR of about 7 to 12 cycles was run. In TCRdb, the 5' RACE reads were re-called with MiXCR into one record per CDR3 protein. In the table there are around 1,500,000 distinct CDR3 sequences, approximately 42% of which are singletons. Sample: blood. These receptors came from a woman in her late teens or twenties in good health.

The rearrangement links TRBV12-3 or TRBV12-4 to TRBJ2-1, with D possibly being TRBD1 (6 bases). CDR3 length equals 14 residues. Trimming pared 7 bases from V and 0 bases from J, leaving 10 bases between. CDR3 amino acids: CASIPDSSYNEQFF. The CDR3 DNA reads TGTGCCAGCATCCCGGACAGCTCCTACAATGAGCAGTTCTTC.

The chain employs TRBV6-2 or TRBV6-3 and TRBJ2-1; D is possibly TRBD1 or TRBD2 (5 bases each). The CDR3 has 15 amino acids. Trimming left V 6 bases short and J 5 bases short, with 17 bases between. Germline V gene data show CDR1 as MNHEY and CDR2 as SVGEGT. The CDR3 loop reads CASSGDLGWDNEQFF. As DNA, the CDR3 is TGTGCCAGCAGCGGGGACCTAGGGTGGGACAATGAGCAGTTCTTC.

This chain connects TRBV20-1 to TRBJ2-1; 7 bases map to TRBD1. The length of the CDR3 is 15 residues. Germline CDR1 is DFQATT and CDR2 is SNEGSKA (reference sequence). V shed 0 bases, J shed 9 bases, and the junction held 11 bases outside the gene matches. CDR3 sequence (DNA): TGCAGTGCTAGAGATCCCACAGGGGCGCCTATTGAGCAGTTCTTC. Amino acids: CSARDPTGAPIEQFF.

This clonotype was recorded a few times. The V and J genes are TRBV12-3 or TRBV12-4 and TRBJ1-1; D is unclear. The length of the CDR3 is 15 residues. V was trimmed by 7 bases and J by 0 bases, leaving 15 bases between them. CDR3 in amino acids: CASILLDNLNTEAFF. Here the CDR3 DNA reads TGTGCCAGCATCTTACTAGACAACTTGAACACTGAAGCTTTCTTT.

The J gene is TRBJ2-1, the V gene TRBV7-9; a possible D gene is TRBD1 (5 bases). CDR3 length equals 15 residues. V lost 0 bases and J lost 7, with 13 bases in between. Germline-derived CDR1 and CDR2 are SEHNR and FQNEAQ (reference sequence). This CDR3 reads CASSLAQLKGNEQFF. The CDR3 DNA follows: TGTGCCAGCAGCTTAGCCCAACTCAAGGGGAATGAGCAGTTCTTC.

This chain uses TRBV20-1 with TRBJ2-5; TRBD2 agrees at 8 bases. Germline values: CDR1 DFQATT, CDR2 SNEGSKA (reference sequence). The CDR3 totals 14 residues. With V trimmed by 1 base and J by 5 bases, 6 bases remained unmatched. The CDR3 nucleotides are TGCAGTGCTAGAGTGTTTCCTAGCGGGGAGACCCAGTACTTC. It specifies CSARVFPSGETQYF.

This rearrangement joins TRBV10-3 to TRBJ1-2; D is unclear. This CDR3 is built from 17 residues. Germline CDR1 is ENHRY and CDR2 is SYGVKD. Trimming shortened V by 0 bases and J by 4 bases, and 18 bases separated the two germline ends. Here the CDR3 reads CAISESGRRSPPYGYTF. CDR3 nucleotide sequence: TGTGCCATCAGTGAGTCGGGCCGGAGATCCCCTCCCTATGGCTACACCTTC.

CDR3 nucleotide sequence: TGCGCCAGCAGCCCGGGGAATAGCGGGAGAAATGAGCAGTTCTTC. Protein product: CASSPGNSGRNEQFF. The gene calls are TRBV4-1 and TRBJ2-1; 9 bases map to TRBD2. Germline V gene lookup returns CDR1 MGHRA and CDR2 YSYEKL. This CDR3 is built from 15 residues. V lost 4 bases to trimming and J lost 7 bases; unmatched junction nucleotides: 8.

For the CDR3, the DNA is TGCGCCAGCAGCCAAGACGGGACAGGGGGGAACAATGAGCAGTACTTC. This sequence encodes CASSQDGTGGNNEQYF. The chain uses TRBV4-1 and TRBJ2-5, with 11 bases identical to TRBD1. Trimming removed 0 bases from V and 11 bases from J; junction bases left unmatched: 11. Germline-derived CDR1 and CDR2 are MGHRA and YSYEKL. This CDR3 is built from 16 residues.

The gene calls are TRBV12-3 or TRBV12-4 and TRBJ2-3, with D possibly TRBD2 on 6 matching bases. Trimming shortened V by 7 bases and J by 6 bases, and 17 bases separated the two germline ends. There are 14 residues in the CDR3. The CDR3 loop is CASILRLDTDTQYF. The CDR3 region has the DNA TGTGCCAGCATTTTGAGACTAGACACGGATACGCAGTATTTT.

This chain joins TRBV5-1 and TRBJ1-2, with D perhaps matching TRBD1 (5 bases). V lost 0 bases and J lost 5, with 14 bases in between. The germline V gene has CDR1 SGHRS and CDR2 YFSETQ. The CDR3 spans 15 residues. The CDR3 is CASSLDGGVGYGYTF. For the CDR3, the DNA is TGCGCCAGCAGCTTGGATGGGGGAGTCGGGTATGGCTACACCTTC.

The V call is TRBV12-3 or TRBV12-4, the J call TRBJ2-5; D is unclear. V was cut by 2 bases and J by 5 bases, with 15 bases left in between. The CDR3 consists of 15 residues. The CDR3 is CASSLTRLVGETQYF. In DNA form, the CDR3 reads TGTGCCAGCAGTTTAACTCGCTTGGTGGGGGAGACCCAGTACTTC.

The sample holds a few counts of this clonotype. The V gene is TRBV20-1, the J gene TRBJ1-5; TRBD1 matches at 9 bases. There are 15 residues in the CDR3. The V gene's germline CDR1 is DFQATT and CDR2 SNEGSKA (reference sequence). V shed 0 bases and J 6 bases; nucleotides not matched to a gene: 6. The CDR3 here is CSARDPTGGFQPQHF. The CDR3 DNA reads TGCAGTGCTAGAGATCCGACAGGGGGTTTTCAGCCCCAGCATTTT.

V and J are TRBV12-3 or TRBV12-4 and TRBJ1-1; weak D call: TRBD1 (6 bases). Trimming pared 6 bases from V and 8 bases from J, leaving 16 bases between. The CDR3 covers 13 residues. The CDR3 loop reads CASSHGTIPEAFF. The CDR3 DNA reads TGTGCCAGCAGCCACGGGACAATCCCCGAAGCTTTCTTT.

The chain joins TRBV10-3 to TRBJ2-3; TRBD1 matches 7 bases. The length of the CDR3 is 16 residues. Germline CDR1 reads ENHRY; CDR2 reads SYGVKD. Trimming at V came to 9 bases and at J to 3 bases, leaving 15 bases not matched to a gene. CDR3 sequence: CAMRPGTAISTDTQYF. CDR3 nucleotides: TGTGCCATGCGACCCGGGACAGCAATTTCTACAGATACGCAGTATTTT.

The chain links TRBV27 to TRBJ2-1; no firm D call. Trimming pared 3 bases from V and 4 bases from J, leaving 10 bases between. This CDR3 spans 14 amino acids. Per germline, CDR1 MNHEY and CDR2 SMNVEV (reference sequence). The DNA of the CDR3 is TGTGCCAGCAGTTTTGAAGGCCGATACAATGAGCAGTTCTTC. Translation: CASSFEGRYNEQFF.

This clonotype was found many times. The chain recombines TRBV10-3 with TRBJ2-6; D gene unclear. In germline, CDR1 is ENHRY, CDR2 SYGVKD. The CDR3 has 13 amino acids. V shed 8 bases and J shed 2 bases, with 7 bases lying between them. The chain's CDR3 is CAISPPGANVLTF. The CDR3 bases are TGTGCCATCTCCCCGCCTGGGGCCAACGTCCTGACTTTC.

V usage is TRBV15 and J usage is TRBJ1-2, with 8 nucleotides matching TRBD1. Germline values: CDR1 LNHNV, CDR2 YYDKDF (reference sequence). This CDR3 comprises 17 residues. V dropped 1 base and J dropped 2; count of bases not matched to a gene: 9. The CDR3 protein is CATSRAAGGSLNYGYTF. CDR3 in DNA: TGTGCCACCAGCAGAGCTGCAGGGGGCTCCCTAAACTATGGCTACACCTTC. Combining the CDR3 with reference TRBV15 and TRBJ1-2 gives the whole variable domain DAMVIQNPRYQVTQFGKPVTLSCSQTLNHNVMYWYQQKSSQAPKLLFHYYDKDFNNEADTPDNFQSRRPNTSFCFLDIRSPGLGDTAMYLCATSRAAGGSLNYGYTFGSGTRLTVV.

The chain joins TRBV20-1 to TRBJ2-3, with a possible D match to TRBD2 (6 bases). V lost 7 bases and J 3 bases, leaving 11 bases between the germline ends. This CDR3 is 12 amino acids long. CDR1 DFQATT and CDR2 SNEGSKA come from the germline V gene (reference sequence). CDR3 DNA: TGCAGTGGGCGGGAAACTACAGATACGCAGTATTTT. It encodes CSGRETTDTQYF.

In this sample, this clonotype turned up a few times. The chain joins TRBV10-3 to TRBJ2-3; 11 bases map to TRBD2. The V gene end was trimmed by 9 bases and the J gene end by 0 bases; junction bases not matched to a gene: 2. CDR3 length equals 14 residues. The germline gives CDR1 ENHRY, CDR2 SYGVKD. Here the CDR3 DNA reads TGTGCCATAGGGACTAGCGGTAGCACAGATACGCAGTATTTT. Translated, it gives CAIGTSGSTDTQYF.

The genes are TRBV5-1 and TRBJ2-7; TRBD2 matches at 12 bases. Germline loops: CDR1 SGHRS, CDR2 YFSETQ. CDR3 length: 16 amino acids. Trimming cost V 4 bases and J 7 bases; bases outside gene matches: 12. CDR3 DNA sequence: TGCGCCAGCAGCATAGGGACTAGCGGGCTGTACAATGAGCAGTACTTC. Amino acid sequence: CASSIGTSGLYNEQYF. Complete variable domain (other parts from reference TRBV5-1 and TRBJ2-7): KAGVTQTPRYLIKTRGQQVTLSCSPISGHRSVSWYQQTPGQGLQFLFEYFSETQRNKGNFPGRFSGRQFSNSRSEMNVSTLELGDSALYLCASSIGTSGLYNEQYFGPGTRLTVT.